In this sample, the clone carrying this T cell receptor (beta chain) turned up once. Antigen specificity is unknown. Post-transplant bone marrow came from the posterior iliac crest or another site. Germline assignment: CDR1 KGHSH and CDR2 LQKENI. The CDR3 has 17 amino acids. After removal of 4 bases from V and 6 bases from J, the junction contained 10 bases not matched to a gene. The sample is drawn from a study of graft-versus-host responses after intestinal transplantation. About the research overall: Induction using anti-thymocyte globulin, followed by tacrolimus and steroids for about 3 years, was given to all recipients. The study, taken as a whole, reports: Researchers found GvH clones in recipient marrow, and some showed up first in ileum or blood. Individuals who had graft-donor T cell macrochimerism had allografts that showed high graft-versus-host to host-versus-graft clonal ratios.

This table comes from immunoSEQ multiplex PCR, and its TCRdb copy is limited to in-frame clones, with some not included. The sample carries about 19,000 clones, roughly nine tenths recorded once. This TCR derives from a human patient who received an intestinal transplant, so some T cells may come from the graft donor. The genes are TRBV18 and TRBJ2-1; 12 nucleotides line up with TRBD2. The sequenced sample was bone marrow, obtained around 120 days after transplant. DNA of the CDR3: TGTGCCAGCTCACGTGCCCAAGGACTAGCGGGACTCAATGAGCAGTTCTTC. Translated, it gives CASSRAQGLAGLNEQFF.